The clone carrying this TCR beta chain was seen a handful of times. This entry belongs to a study of blood T cell repertoires in COVID-19. Looking at the study overall: The United States, Italy and Spain were the sources of the acute and convalescent COVID-19 samples. T cells, B-cell-depleted T cells, or PBMCs supplied cDNA or gDNA.

Per the authors' pipeline: Reference gene primer amplification gave nucleated cell count estimates. Assay: immunoSEQ multiplex PCR; the TCRdb copy retains only in-frame clones and omits some. That table furnishes V, J and clone size, whereas the DNA furnished D and trimming. Of some 250,000 clones listed, 84% are singletons. Sequencing was carried out using peripheral blood. The TCR was taken from a man aged 55 to 70 with acute or convalescent COVID-19.

CDR3 sequence reads: CASSLDRGTDTQYF. DNA of the CDR3: TGTGCCAGCAGCTTAGACAGAGGCACAGATACGCAGTATTTT. The gene calls are TRBV7-3 and TRBJ2-3, with D possibly TRBD1 on 5 matching bases. In germline, CDR1 is SGHTA, CDR2 FQGTGA. The CDR3 has 14 residues. Trimming pared 2 bases from V and 1 base from J, leaving 7 bases between.